The table lists the clone carrying this TCR beta chain with a few counts. TCRdb processed the RT-PCR reads anew with MiXCR; each CDR3 protein has one entry. Of roughly 520,000 distinct CDR3 sequences listed, about 25% are singletons. The data originate from a study of response to subunit inactivated influenza vaccine. There are 16 residues in the CDR3. Germline V lookup: CDR1 SGHTA, CDR2 FQGNSA. The V end was cut by 5 bases, the J end by 3 bases, with 18 bases between. The chain links TRBV7-2 to TRBJ2-3; D not certain. The source of this sequence is a man in his fifties or sixties who received an inactivated influenza vaccine. The sample was CD4+ T cells sorted from PBMCs, taken more than 4 days after vaccination. The CDR3 DNA reads TGTGCCAGCAGCCTGAATTCGGCCGGTTTTACAGATACGCAGTATTTT. Its protein product is CASSLNSAGFTDTQYF.